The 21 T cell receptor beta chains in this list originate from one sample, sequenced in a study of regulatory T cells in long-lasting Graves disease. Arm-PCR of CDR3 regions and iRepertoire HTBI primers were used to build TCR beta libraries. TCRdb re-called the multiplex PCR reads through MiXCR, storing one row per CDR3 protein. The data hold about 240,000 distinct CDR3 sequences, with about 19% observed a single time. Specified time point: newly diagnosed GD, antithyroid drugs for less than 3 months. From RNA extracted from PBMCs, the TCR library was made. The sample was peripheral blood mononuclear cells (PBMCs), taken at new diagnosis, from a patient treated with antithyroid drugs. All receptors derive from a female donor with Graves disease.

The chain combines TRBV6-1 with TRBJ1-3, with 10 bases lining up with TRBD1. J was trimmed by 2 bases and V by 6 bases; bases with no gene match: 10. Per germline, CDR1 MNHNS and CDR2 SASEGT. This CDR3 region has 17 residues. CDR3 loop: CASSRITGTGAGNTIYF. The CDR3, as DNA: TGTGCCAGCAGCCGAATCACCGGGACAGGGGCTGGAAACACCATATATTTT.

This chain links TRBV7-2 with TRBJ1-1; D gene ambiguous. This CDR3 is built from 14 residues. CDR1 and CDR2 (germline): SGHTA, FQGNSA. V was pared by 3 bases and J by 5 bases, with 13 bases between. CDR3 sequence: CASSFWGGGTEAFF. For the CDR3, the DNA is TGTGCCAGCAGCTTTTGGGGTGGAGGTACTGAAGCTTTCTTT. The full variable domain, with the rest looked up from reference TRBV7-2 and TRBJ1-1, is GAGVSQSPSNKVTEKGKDVELRCDPISGHTALYWYRQSLGQGLEFLIYFQGNSAPDKSGLPSDRFSAERTGGSVSTLTIQRTQQEDSAVYLCASSFWGGGTEAFFGQGTRLTVV.

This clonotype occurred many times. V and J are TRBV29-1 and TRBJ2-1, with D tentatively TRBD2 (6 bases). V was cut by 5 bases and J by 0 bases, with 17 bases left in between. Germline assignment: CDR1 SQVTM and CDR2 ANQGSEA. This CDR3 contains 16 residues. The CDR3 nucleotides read TGCAGCGTTTCCGTAAATAGCGGAAGCTCCTACAATGAGCAGTTCTTC. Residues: CSVSVNSGSSYNEQFF.

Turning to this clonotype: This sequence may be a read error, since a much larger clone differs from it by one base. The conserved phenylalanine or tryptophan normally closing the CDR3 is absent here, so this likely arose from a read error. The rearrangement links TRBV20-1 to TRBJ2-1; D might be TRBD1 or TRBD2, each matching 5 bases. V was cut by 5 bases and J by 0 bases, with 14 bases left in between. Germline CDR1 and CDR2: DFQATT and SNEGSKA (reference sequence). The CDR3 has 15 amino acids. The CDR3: CSALGVGASYNEQFI. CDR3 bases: TGCAGTGCTCTGGGGGTCGGGGCCTCCTACAATGAGCAGTTCATC.

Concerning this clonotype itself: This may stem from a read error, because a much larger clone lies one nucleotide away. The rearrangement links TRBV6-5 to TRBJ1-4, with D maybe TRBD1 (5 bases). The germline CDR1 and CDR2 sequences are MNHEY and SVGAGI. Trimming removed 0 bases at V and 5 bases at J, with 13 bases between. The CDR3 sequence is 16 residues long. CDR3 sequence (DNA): TGTGCCAGCAGTTACTCGGTCCGTCGGGGGAATGAAAAACTGTTTTTT. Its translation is CASSYSVRRGNEKLFF.

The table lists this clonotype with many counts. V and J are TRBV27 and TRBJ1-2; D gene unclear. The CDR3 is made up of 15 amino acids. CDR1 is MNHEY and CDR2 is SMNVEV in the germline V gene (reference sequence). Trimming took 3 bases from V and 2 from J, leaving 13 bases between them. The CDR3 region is CASSFVGRQNYGYTF. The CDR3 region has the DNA TGTGCCAGCAGTTTTGTCGGCAGACAAAACTATGGCTACACCTTC.

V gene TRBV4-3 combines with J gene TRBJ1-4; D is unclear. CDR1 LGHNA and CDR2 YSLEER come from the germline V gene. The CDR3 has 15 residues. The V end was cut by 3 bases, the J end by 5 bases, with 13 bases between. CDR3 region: CASSQDLSPNEKLFF. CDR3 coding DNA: TGCGCCAGCAGCCAGGATCTGAGCCCCAATGAAAAACTGTTTTTT.

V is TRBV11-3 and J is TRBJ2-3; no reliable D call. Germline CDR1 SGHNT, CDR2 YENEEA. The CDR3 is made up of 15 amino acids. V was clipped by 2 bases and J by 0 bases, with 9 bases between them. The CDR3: CASSLSPSSTDTQYF. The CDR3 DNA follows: TGTGCCAGCAGCTTATCGCCTAGTAGCACAGATACGCAGTATTTT.

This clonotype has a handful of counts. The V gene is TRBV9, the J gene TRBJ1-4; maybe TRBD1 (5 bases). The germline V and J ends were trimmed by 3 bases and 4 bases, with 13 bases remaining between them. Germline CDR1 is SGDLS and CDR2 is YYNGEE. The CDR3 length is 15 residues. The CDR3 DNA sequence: TGTGCCAGCAGCGGACAAGGGGACCTTAATGAAAAACTGTTTTTT. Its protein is CASSGQGDLNEKLFF.

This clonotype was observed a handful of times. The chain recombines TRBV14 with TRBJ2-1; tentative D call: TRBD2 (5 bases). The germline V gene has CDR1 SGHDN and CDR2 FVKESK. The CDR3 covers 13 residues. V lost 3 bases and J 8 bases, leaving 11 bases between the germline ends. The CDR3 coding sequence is TGTGCCAGCAGCCAGGCACTAGTGGATGAGCAGTTCTTC. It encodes CASSQALVDEQFF.

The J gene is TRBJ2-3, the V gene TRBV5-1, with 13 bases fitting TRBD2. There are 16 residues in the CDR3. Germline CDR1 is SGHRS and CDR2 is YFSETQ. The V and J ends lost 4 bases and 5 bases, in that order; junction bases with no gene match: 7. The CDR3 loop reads CASSTGLAGVGDTQYF. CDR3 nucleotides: TGCGCCAGCAGCACAGGACTAGCGGGGGTCGGAGATACGCAGTATTTT.

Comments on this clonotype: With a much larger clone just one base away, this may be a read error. The CDR3 DNA follows: TGTGCCAGCAGTGGAAGGGGCCAGACGGAGCAGTATTTT. Translating gives CASSGRGQTEQYF. The chain is built from TRBV2 and TRBJ2-3; a possible D gene is TRBD1 (5 bases). The CDR3 spans 13 residues. Trimming stripped 4 bases from V and 11 bases from J, with 16 bases between. From germline, CDR1 is SNHLY and CDR2 FYNNEI. The full variable domain, its missing parts supplied by reference TRBV2 and TRBJ2-3, is EPEVTQTPSHQVTQMGQEVILRCVPISNHLYFYWYRQILGQKVEFLVSFYNNEISEKSEIFDDQFSVERPDGSNFTLKIRSTKLEDSAMYFCASSGRGQTEQYFGPGTRLTVL.

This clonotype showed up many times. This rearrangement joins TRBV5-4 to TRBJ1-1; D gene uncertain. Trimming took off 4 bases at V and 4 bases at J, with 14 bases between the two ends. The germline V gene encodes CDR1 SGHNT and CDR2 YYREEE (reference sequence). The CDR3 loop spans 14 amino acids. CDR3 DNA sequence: TGTGCCAGCAGCGTTTCGGGAGGGAGCACTGAAGCTTTCTTT. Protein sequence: CASSVSGGSTEAFF.

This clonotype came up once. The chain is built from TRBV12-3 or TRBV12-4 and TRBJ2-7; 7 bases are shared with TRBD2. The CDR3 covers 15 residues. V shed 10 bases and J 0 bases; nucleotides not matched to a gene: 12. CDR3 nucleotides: TGTGCCATCACCCGCGGGAGAGGGCGCTCCTACGAGCAGTACTTC. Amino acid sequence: CAITRGRGRSYEQYF.

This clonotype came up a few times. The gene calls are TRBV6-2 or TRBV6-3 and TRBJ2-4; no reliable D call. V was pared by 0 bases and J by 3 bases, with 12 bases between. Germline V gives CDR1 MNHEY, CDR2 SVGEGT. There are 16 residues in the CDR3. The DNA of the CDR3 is TGTGCCAGCAGTTACTCTGCCCGCGACCTCAAAAACATTCAGTACTTC. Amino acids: CASSYSARDLKNIQYF.

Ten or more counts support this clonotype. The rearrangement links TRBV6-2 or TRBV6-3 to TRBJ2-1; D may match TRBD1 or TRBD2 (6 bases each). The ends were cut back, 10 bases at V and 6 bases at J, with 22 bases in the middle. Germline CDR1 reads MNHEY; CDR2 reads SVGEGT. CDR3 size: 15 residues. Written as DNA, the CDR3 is TGTGCCACTTTCGAAGGAGGGGGAATCGTCAATGAGCAGTTCTTC. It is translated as CATFEGGGIVNEQFF.

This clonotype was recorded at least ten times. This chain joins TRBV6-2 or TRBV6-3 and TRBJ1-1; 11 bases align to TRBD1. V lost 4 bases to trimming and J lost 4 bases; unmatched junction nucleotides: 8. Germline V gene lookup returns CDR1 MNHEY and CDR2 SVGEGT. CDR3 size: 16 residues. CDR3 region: CASSSIRGTGGTEAFF. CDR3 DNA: TGTGCCAGCAGTTCTATTCGCGGGACAGGGGGCACTGAAGCTTTCTTT.

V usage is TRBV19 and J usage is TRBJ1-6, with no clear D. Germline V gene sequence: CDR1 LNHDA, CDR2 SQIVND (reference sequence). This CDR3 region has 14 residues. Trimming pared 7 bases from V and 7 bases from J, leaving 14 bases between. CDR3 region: CASNPGGTNSPLHF. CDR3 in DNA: TGTGCCAGTAACCCGGGAGGTACAAATTCACCCCTCCACTTT.

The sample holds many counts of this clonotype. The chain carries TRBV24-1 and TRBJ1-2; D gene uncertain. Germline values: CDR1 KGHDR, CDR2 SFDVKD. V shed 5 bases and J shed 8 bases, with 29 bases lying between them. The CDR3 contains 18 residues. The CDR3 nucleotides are TGTGCCACCAGTGCCACCCCCGGAGTGCCCCCGACTGTTCTGGGCTACACCTTC. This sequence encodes CATSATPGVPPTVLGYTF.

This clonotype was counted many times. The CDR3 sequence is CASSPRTGSWETQYF. In DNA form, the CDR3 reads TGTGCCAGCAGTCCGAGGACAGGGAGTTGGGAGACCCAGTACTTC. The rearrangement links TRBV12-3 or TRBV12-4 to TRBJ2-5, with TRBD1 identical over 8 bases. Losses at the gene ends were 5 bases for V and 5 bases for J; bases not matched to a gene: 10. The CDR3 is made up of 15 amino acids.

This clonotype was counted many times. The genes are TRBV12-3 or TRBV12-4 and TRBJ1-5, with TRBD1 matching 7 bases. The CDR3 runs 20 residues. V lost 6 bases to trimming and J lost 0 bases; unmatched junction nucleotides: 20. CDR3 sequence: CASRRSNRGGLQNSNQPQHF. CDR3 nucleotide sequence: TGTGCCAGCAGGCGATCCAACAGGGGAGGCCTTCAGAATAGCAATCAGCCCCAGCATTTT.